The source of this T cell receptor (beta chain) is a study of blood T cell repertoires in COVID-19. Profiling relied on immunoSEQ multiplex PCR, and the TCRdb table lists in-frame clones only, not all of them. This table has around 250,000 clones, about four fifths appearing once. Up to 2 weeks before entering the study, exposed participants had met a COVID-19 case. This clone was detected ten times or more. The material sequenced was PBMCs or T cells enriched from blood (not recorded which). This receptor was identified in a man in his forties who had been exposed to COVID-19.

The CDR3 sequence is CASSSGLSTFRGGTEAFF. In DNA form, the CDR3 reads TGTGCCAGCAGCTCTGGGTTAAGTACTTTCCGCGGCGGCACTGAAGCTTTCTTT. This chain connects TRBV5-4 to TRBJ1-1; unclear D gene. This CDR3 has 18 residues. Trimming pared 3 bases from V and 4 bases from J, leaving 25 bases between. The germline CDR1 and CDR2 sequences are SGHNT and YYREEE (reference sequence). Full variable domain (missing parts from reference TRBV5-4 and TRBJ1-1): ETGVTQSPTHLIKTRGQQVTLRCSSQSGHNTVSWYQQALGQGPQFIFQYYREEENGRGNFPPRFSGLQFPNYSSELNVNALELDDSALYLCASSSGLSTFRGGTEAFFGQGTRLTVV.